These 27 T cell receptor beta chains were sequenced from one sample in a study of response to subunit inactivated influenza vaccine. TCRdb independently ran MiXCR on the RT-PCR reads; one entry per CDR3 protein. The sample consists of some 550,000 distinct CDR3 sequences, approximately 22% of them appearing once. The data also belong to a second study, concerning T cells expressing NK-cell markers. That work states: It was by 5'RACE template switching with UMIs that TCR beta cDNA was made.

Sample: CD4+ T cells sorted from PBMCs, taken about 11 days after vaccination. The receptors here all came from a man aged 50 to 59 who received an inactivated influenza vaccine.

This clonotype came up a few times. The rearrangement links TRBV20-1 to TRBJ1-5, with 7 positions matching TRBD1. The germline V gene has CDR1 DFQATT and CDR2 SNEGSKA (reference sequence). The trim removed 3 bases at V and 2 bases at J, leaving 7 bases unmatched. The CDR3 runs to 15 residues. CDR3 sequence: CSASGQAWGNQPQHF. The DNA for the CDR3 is TGCAGTGCTAGCGGACAGGCTTGGGGCAATCAGCCCCAGCATTTT.

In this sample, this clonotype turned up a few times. As DNA, the CDR3 is TGTGCCAGCAGCCTTATAGGACGGAGCTCTGGAAACACCATATATTTT. Translation gives CASSLIGRSSGNTIYF. The rearrangement joins TRBV7-8 to TRBJ1-3, with D unresolved. Germline CDR1 SGHVS, CDR2 FQNEAQ. V was cut by 5 bases and J by 0 bases, with 14 bases left in between. The CDR3 covers 16 residues.

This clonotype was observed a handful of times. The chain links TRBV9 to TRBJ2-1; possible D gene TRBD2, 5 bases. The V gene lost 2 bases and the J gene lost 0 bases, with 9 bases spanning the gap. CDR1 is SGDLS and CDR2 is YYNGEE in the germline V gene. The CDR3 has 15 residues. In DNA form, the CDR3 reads TGTGCCAGCAGCGTCTTAGCGAGCTCCTACAATGAGCAGTTCTTC. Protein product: CASSVLASSYNEQFF.

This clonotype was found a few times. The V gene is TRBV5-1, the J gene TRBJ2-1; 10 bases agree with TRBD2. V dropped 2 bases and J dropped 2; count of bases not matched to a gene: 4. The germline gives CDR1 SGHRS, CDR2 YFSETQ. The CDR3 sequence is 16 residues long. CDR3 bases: TGCGCCAGCAGCTTTAGCGGGGGGTCCCCCTACAATGAGCAGTTCTTC. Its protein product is CASSFSGGSPYNEQFF.

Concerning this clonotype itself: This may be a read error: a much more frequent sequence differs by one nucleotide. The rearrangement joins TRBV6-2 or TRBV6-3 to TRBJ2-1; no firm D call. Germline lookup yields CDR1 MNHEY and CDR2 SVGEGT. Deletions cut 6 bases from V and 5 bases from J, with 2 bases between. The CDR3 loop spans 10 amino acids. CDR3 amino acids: CASSDNEQFF. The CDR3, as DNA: TGTGCCAGCAGCGACAATGAGCAGTTCTTC.

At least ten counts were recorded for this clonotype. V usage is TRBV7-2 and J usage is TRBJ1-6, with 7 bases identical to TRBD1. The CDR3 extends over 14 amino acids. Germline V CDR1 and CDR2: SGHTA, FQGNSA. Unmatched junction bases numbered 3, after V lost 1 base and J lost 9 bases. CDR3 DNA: TGTGCCAGCAGCTTAGACTCAGGGGGTTCACCCCTCCACTTT. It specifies CASSLDSGGSPLHF. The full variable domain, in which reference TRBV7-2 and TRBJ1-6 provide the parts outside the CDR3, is GAGVSQSPSNKVTEKGKDVELRCDPISGHTALYWYRQSLGQGLEFLIYFQGNSAPDKSGLPSDRFSAERTGGSVSTLTIQRTQQEDSAVYLCASSLDSGGSPLHFGNGTRLTVT.

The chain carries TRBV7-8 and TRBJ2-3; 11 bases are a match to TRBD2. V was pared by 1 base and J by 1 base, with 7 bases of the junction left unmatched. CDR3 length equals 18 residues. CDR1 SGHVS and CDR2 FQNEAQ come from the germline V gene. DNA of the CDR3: TGTGCCAGCAGCTTAGAGCGAAGGGGACTAGCGGGCACAGATACGCAGTATTTT. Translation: CASSLERRGLAGTDTQYF.

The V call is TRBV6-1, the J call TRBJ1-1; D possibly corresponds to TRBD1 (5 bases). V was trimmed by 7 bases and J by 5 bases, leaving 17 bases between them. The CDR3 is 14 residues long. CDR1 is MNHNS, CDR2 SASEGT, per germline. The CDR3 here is CASIEPGFGTEAFF. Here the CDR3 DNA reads TGTGCCAGCATCGAACCAGGGTTTGGTACTGAAGCTTTCTTT.

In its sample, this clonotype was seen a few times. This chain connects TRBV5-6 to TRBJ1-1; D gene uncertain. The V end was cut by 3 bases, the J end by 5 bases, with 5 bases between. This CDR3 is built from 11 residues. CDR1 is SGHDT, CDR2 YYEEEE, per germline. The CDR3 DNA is TGTGCCAGCAGCTGGGAGACTGAAGCTTTCTTT. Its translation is CASSWETEAFF.

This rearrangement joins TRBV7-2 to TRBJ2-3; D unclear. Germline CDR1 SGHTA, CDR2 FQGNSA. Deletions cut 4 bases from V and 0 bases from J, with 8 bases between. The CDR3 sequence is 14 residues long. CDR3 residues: CASSSTTSTDTQYF. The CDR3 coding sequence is TGTGCCAGCAGCTCTACGACAAGCACAGATACGCAGTATTTT.

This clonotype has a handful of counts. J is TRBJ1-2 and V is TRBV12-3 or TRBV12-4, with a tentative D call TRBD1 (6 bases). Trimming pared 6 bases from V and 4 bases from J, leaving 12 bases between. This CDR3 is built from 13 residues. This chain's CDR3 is CASREQGVYGYTF. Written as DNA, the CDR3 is TGTGCCAGCAGGGAACAGGGAGTCTATGGCTACACCTTC.

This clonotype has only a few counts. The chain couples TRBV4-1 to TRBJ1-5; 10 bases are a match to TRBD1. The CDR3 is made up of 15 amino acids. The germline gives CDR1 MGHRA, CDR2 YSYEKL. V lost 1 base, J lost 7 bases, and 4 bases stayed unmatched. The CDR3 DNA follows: TGCGCCAGCAGCCAAGGACAGGGGGCGAAACAGCCCCAGCATTTT. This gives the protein CASSQGQGAKQPQHF.

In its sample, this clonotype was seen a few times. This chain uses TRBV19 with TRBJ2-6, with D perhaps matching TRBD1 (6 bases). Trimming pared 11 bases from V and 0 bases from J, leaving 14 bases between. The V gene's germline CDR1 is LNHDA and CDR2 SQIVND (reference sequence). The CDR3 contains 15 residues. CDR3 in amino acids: CASGTQFSGANVLTF. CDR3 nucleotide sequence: TGTGCCTCCGGGACACAATTCTCTGGGGCCAACGTCCTGACTTTC.

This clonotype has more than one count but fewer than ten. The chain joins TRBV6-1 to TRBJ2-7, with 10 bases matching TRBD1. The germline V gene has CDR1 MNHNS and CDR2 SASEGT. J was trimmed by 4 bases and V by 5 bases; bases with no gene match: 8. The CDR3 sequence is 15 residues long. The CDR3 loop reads CASSLGTGVYYEQYF. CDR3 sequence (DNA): TGTGCCAGCAGTCTGGGGACAGGGGTTTATTACGAGCAGTACTTC.

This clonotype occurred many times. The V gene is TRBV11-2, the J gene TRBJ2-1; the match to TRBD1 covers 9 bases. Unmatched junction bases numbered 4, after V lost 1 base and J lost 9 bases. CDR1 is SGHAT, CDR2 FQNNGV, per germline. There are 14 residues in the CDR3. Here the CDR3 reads CASSLGQGVGEQFF. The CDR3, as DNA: TGTGCCAGCAGCTTAGGACAGGGGGTTGGTGAGCAGTTCTTC. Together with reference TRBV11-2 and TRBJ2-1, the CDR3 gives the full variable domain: EAGVAQSPRYKIIEKRQSVAFWCNPISGHATLYWYQQILGQGPKLLIQFQNNGVVDDSQLPKDRFSAERLKGVDSTLKIQPAKLEDSAVYLCASSLGQGVGEQFFGPGTRLTVL.

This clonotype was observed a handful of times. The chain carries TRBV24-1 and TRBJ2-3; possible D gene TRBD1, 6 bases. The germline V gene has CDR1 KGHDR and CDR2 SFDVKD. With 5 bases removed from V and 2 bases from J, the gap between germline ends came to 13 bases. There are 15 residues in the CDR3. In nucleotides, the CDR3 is TGTGCCACCAGTGCACCCAGGGGCTTCACAGATACGCAGTATTTT. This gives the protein CATSAPRGFTDTQYF.

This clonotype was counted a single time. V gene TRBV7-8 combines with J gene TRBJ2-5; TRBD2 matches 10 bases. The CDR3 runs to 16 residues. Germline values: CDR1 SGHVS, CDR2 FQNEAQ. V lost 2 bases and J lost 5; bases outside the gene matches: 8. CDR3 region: CASSLNPGLAMETQYF. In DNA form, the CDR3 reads TGTGCCAGCAGCTTAAATCCGGGACTAGCGATGGAGACCCAGTACTTC.

This CDR3 reads CASSPRDSRGTEAFF. In DNA, the CDR3 is TGTGCCAGCAGCCCAAGGGACAGTCGGGGCACTGAAGCTTTCTTT. The chain employs TRBV7-2 and TRBJ1-1; 7 bases fit TRBD1. The CDR3 has 15 residues. J lost 4 bases, V lost 5 bases, and 10 bases had no gene match. Germline values: CDR1 SGHTA, CDR2 FQGNSA.

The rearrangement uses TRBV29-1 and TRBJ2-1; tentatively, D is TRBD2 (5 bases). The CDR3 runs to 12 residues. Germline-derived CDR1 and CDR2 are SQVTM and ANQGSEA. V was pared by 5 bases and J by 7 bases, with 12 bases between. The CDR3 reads CSVRGVLNEQFF. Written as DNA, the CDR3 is TGCAGCGTTCGGGGAGTGCTTAATGAGCAGTTCTTC.

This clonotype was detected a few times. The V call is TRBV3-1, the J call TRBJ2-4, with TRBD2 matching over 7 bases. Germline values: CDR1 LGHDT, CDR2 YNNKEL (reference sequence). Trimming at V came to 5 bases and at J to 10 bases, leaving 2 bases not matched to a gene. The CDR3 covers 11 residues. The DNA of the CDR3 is TGTGCCAGCAGCGGCGGGAGAATTCAGTACTTC. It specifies CASSGGRIQYF. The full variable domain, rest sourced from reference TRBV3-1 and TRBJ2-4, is DTAVSQTPKYLVTQMGNDKSIKCEQNLGHDTMYWYKQDSKKFLKIMFSYNNKELIINETVPNRFSPKSPDKAHLNLHINSLELGDSAVYFCASSGGRIQYFGAGTRLSVL.

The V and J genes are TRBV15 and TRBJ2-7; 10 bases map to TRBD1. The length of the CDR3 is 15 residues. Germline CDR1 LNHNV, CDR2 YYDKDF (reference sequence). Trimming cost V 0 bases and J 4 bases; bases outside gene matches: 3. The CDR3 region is CATSRDSGQGYEQYF. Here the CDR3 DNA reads TGTGCCACCAGCAGAGATTCGGGACAGGGGTACGAGCAGTACTTC.

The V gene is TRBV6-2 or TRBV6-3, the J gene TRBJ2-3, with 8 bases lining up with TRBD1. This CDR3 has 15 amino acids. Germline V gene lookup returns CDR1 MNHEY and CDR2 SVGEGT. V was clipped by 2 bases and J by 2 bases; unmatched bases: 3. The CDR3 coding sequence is TGTGCCAGCAGTTACGCAGGGGGCATCACAGATACGCAGTATTTT. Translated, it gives CASSYAGGITDTQYF.

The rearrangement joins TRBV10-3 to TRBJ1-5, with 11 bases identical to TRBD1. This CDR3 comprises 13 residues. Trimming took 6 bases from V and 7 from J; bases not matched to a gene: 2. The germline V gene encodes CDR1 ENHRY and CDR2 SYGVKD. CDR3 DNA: TGTGCCATCAGGGGGGACAGGGGGCAGCCCCAGCATTTT. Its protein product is CAIRGDRGQPQHF.

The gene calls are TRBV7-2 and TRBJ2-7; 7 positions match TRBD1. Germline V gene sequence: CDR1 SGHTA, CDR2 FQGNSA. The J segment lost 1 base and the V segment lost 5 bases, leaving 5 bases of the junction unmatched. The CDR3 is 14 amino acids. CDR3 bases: TGTGCCAGCAGCCCTTGGGACAGTTCCTACGAGCAGTACTTC. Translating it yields CASSPWDSSYEQYF.

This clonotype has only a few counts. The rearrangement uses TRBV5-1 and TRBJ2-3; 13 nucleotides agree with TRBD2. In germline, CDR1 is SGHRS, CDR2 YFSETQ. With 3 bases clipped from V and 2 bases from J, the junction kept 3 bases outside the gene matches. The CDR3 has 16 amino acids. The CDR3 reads CASSSGTSGITDTQYF. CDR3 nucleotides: TGCGCCAGCAGCTCAGGGACTAGCGGGATCACAGATACGCAGTATTTT.

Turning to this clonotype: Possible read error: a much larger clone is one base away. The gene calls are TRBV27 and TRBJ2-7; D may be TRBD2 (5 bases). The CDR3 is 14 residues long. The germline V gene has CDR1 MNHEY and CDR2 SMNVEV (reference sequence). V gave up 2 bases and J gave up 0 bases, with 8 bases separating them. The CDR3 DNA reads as TGTGCCAGCAGTTTAGCGGGCCACTCCTACGAGCAGTACTTC. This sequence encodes CASSLAGHSYEQYF.

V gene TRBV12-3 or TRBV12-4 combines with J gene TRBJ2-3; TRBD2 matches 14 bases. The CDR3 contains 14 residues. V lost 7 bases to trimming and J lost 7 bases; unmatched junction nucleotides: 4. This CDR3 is CASKTSGGAYTQYF. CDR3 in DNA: TGTGCCAGCAAGACTAGCGGGGGGGCTTATACGCAGTATTTT.